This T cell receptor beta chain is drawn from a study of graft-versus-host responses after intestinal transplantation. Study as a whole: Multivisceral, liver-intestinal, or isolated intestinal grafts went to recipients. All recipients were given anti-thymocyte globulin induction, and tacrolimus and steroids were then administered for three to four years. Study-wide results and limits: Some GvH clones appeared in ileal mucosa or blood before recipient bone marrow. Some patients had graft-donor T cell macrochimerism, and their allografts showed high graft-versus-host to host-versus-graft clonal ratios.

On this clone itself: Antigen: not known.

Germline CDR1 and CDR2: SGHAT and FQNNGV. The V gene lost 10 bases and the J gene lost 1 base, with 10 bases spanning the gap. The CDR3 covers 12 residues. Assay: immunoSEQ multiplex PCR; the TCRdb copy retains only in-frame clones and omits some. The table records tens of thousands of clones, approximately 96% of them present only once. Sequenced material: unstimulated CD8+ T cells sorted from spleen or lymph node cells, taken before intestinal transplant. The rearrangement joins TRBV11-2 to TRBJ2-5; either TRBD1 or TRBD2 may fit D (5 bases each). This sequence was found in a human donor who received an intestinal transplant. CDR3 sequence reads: CATEGTQETQYF. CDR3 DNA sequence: TGTGCCACCGAGGGGACCCAAGAGACCCAGTACTTC. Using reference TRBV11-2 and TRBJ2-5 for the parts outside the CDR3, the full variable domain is EAGVAQSPRYKIIEKRQSVAFWCNPISGHATLYWYQQILGQGPKLLIQFQNNGVVDDSQLPKDRFSAERLKGVDSTLKIQPAKLEDSAVYLCATEGTQETQYFGPGTRLLVL.